This T cell receptor (beta chain) came from a study of shared clonotypes between healthy human individuals. Study observations and caveats: Donors were few, which limited the genetic and exposure-history diversity represented. Sequencing depth was expected to influence donor clonotype sharing.

Germline CDR1 MDHEN, CDR2 SYDVKM. CDR3 length equals 14 residues. Trimming cost V 4 bases and J 6 bases; bases outside gene matches: 6. Clones were read by immunoSEQ multiplex PCR, and TCRdb kept only the in-frame ones, dropping some. Here the sample spans 98,000 or so clones, under 70% being singletons. Of note for this clone: Its matching antigen is unknown.

The specimen was memory CD8+ T cells sorted from blood. Subset reported: CD45RO+ cells pooled with CCR7-negative TemRA cells. The rearrangement links TRBV28 to TRBJ1-3; 7 bases fit TRBD1. The sequence derives from a woman aged 25 to 39 in good health. CDR3 in amino acids: CASSSRDSSNTIYF. Written as DNA, the CDR3 is TGTGCCAGCAGTTCCCGGGACAGCTCAAACACCATATATTTT. Based on the CDR3 plus reference TRBV28 and TRBJ1-3, the full variable domain is DVKVTQSSRYLVKRTGEKVFLECVQDMDHENMFWYRQDPGLGLRLIYFSYDVKMKEKGDIPEGYSVSREKKERFSLILESASTNQTSMYLCASSSRDSSNTIYFGEGSWLTVV.